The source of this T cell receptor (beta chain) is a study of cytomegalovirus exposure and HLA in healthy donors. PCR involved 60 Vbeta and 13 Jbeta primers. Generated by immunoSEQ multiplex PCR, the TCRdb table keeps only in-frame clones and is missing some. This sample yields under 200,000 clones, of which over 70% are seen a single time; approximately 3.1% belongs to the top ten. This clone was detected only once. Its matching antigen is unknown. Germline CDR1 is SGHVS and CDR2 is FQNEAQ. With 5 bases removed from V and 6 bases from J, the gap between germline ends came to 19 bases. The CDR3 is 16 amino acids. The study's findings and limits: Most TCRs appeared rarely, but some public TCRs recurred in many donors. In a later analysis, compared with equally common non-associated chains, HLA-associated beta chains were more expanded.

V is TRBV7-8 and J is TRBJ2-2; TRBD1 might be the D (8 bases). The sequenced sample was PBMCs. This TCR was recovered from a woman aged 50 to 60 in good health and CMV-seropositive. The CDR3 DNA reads TGTGCCAGCAGCCCCCAGACAGGGGACTACGCCGGGGAGCTGTTTTTT. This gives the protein CASSPQTGDYAGELFF. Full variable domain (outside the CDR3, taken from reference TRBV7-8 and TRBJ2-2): GAGVSQSPRYKVAKRGQDVALRCDPISGHVSLFWYQQALGQGPEFLTYFQNEAQLDKSGLPSDRFFAERPEGSVSTLKIQRTQQEDSAVYLCASSPQTGDYAGELFFGEGSRLTVL.